Below are 22 T cell receptor beta chains sequenced from a single sample in a study of shared clonotypes between healthy human individuals (dated by TCRdb to about 2020). Library prep was done by the immunoSEQ multiplex PCR assay. Not all clones reach the TCRdb copy of this immuneACCESS table, which keeps in-frame sequences only. Checked studies attribute under half of the gap to unresolved V genes and leave the rest unexplained. This sample comprises a few hundred thousand clones, around 76% of them detected only once. The ten largest clones take up about 12% of the sample. Sample: PBMCs. The source of these receptors is a woman aged 40 to 55 in good health. Some clones in this sample may be carry-over from other donors' samples.

The J gene is TRBJ2-7, the V gene TRBV28; the match to TRBD1 covers 7 bases. In germline, CDR1 is MDHEN, CDR2 SYDVKM. The CDR3 length is 16 residues. Trimming removed 5 bases from V and 3 bases from J; junction bases left unmatched: 13. The DNA of the CDR3 is TGTGCCAGCAGTCCTAACCGAGGGGACAGTGACTACGAGCAGTACTTC. This translates into CASSPNRGDSDYEQYF. The complete variable domain, with remaining parts taken from reference TRBV28 and TRBJ2-7, reads DVKVTQSSRYLVKRTGEKVFLECVQDMDHENMFWYRQDPGLGLRLIYFSYDVKMKEKGDIPEGYSVSREKKERFSLILESASTNQTSMYLCASSPNRGDSDYEQYFGPGTRLTVT.

V gene TRBV5-7 combines with J gene TRBJ2-7; D perhaps matches TRBD1 (6 bases). TRBV5-7 carries the ORF label, with uncertain function. V was shortened by 2 bases and J by 2 bases, with 23 bases between the two germline ends. The CDR3 consists of 18 residues. This chain's CDR3 is CASSFHADRPFQTYEQYF. In DNA form, the CDR3 reads TGTGCCAGCAGCTTTCATGCGGACAGACCTTTTCAGACCTACGAGCAGTACTTC.

V usage is TRBV7-3 and J usage is TRBJ2-5, with 9 bases that match TRBD1. This CDR3 region has 17 residues. CDR1 and CDR2 from the germline V gene are SGHTA and FQGTGA. J gave up 2 bases and V 3 bases, and 10 bases lay outside the gene matches. In DNA, the CDR3 is TGTGCCAGCAGCTTGGGGTCGGGGACAGGGCAACAAGAGACCCAGTACTTC. This gives the protein CASSLGSGTGQQETQYF.

The chain joins TRBV18 to TRBJ1-1; TRBD1 might be the D (5 bases). Germline CDR1 and CDR2: KGHSH and LQKENI. The CDR3 has 12 amino acids. V lost 6 bases to trimming and J lost 8 bases, with 13 bases between them. DNA of the CDR3: TGTGCCAGCTCTTTTGGGTGGGGCGAAGCTTTCTTT. Amino acids: CASSFGWGEAFF.

As concerns this clone: Other DNA sequences from this sample encode an identical CDR3 as well. The chain has TRBV7-9 and TRBJ1-2; TRBD1 is a possible D gene (5 bases). The germline V gene has CDR1 SEHNR and CDR2 FQNEAQ (reference sequence). Trimming took 4 bases from V and 2 from J, leaving 8 bases between them. The CDR3 length is 13 residues. The CDR3, as DNA: TGTGCCAGCAGCTCGGGACCGAACTATGGCTACACCTTC. Its translation: CASSSGPNYGYTF.

The chain has TRBV5-5 and TRBJ2-2, with D possibly matching TRBD2 (6 bases). V was pared by 5 bases and J by 0 bases, with 11 bases between. The CDR3 is made up of 15 amino acids. Germline V gives CDR1 SGHKS, CDR2 YYEKEE (reference sequence). Written as DNA, the CDR3 is TGTGCCAGCAGGCTAGCGACATCGAACACCGGGGAGCTGTTTTTT. Amino acid sequence: CASRLATSNTGELFF.

This rearrangement joins TRBV5-4 to TRBJ2-2; D gene unclear. CDR1 and CDR2 (germline): SGHNT, YYREEE (reference sequence). V gave up 4 bases and J gave up 3 bases, with 16 bases separating them. The CDR3 is made up of 16 amino acids. Written as DNA, the CDR3 is TGTGCCAGCAGCCCCGGTACAAGCCTGGACACCGGGGAGCTGTTTTTT. Residues: CASSPGTSLDTGELFF.

The chain joins TRBV27 to TRBJ2-7; maybe TRBD1 (5 bases). The V end lost 3 bases, the J end lost 2 bases, and 14 bases lay between the germline ends. Per the germline V gene, CDR1 is MNHEY and CDR2 is SMNVEV (reference sequence). The CDR3 is 15 residues long. The CDR3, as DNA: TGTGCCAGCAGTTTTCGGGCAGGGATGACCTACGAGCAGTACTTC. Protein: CASSFRAGMTYEQYF.

The chain recombines TRBV9 with TRBJ2-7; 9 bases are shared with TRBD2. This CDR3 has 13 amino acids. Germline CDR1 is SGDLS and CDR2 is YYNGEE. Trimming cost V 3 bases and J 7 bases; bases outside gene matches: 5. DNA for the CDR3: TGTGCCAGCAGCGGAGCGGGAGGTCGGGAGCAGTACTTC. It codes for CASSGAGGREQYF. Using reference TRBV9 and TRBJ2-7 for the parts outside the CDR3, the full variable domain is DSGVTQTPKHLITATGQRVTLRCSPRSGDLSVYWYQQSLDQGLQFLIQYYNGEERAKGNILERFSAQQFPDLHSELNLSSLELGDSALYFCASSGAGGREQYFGPGTRLTVT.

The chain employs TRBV7-9 and TRBJ1-2; 12 positions agree with TRBD1. V dropped 2 bases and J dropped 7; count of bases not matched to a gene: 11. The CDR3 has 17 amino acids. Looked up from germline, CDR1 is SEHNR and CDR2 is FQNEAQ (reference sequence). The CDR3 sequence: CASSLRGQGARVPGYTF. Written as DNA, the CDR3 is TGTGCCAGCAGCTTACGGGGACAGGGGGCGCGCGTTCCTGGCTACACCTTC.

A note on this clone: This likely stems from a read error, as it lies one base from a far larger clone. Distinct nucleotide sequences in the sample also encode this CDR3. The chain couples TRBV30 to TRBJ2-3; TRBD1 agrees at 9 bases. Germline V CDR1 and CDR2: GTSNPN, SVGIG (reference sequence). The CDR3 covers 14 residues. Written as DNA, the CDR3 is TGTGCCTGGAGTGTTACAGGGGGCCCAGATACACAGTATTTT. Encoded protein: CAWSVTGGPDTQYF. The full variable domain, completed using reference TRBV30 and TRBJ2-3, is SQTIHQWPATLVQPVGSPLSLECTVEGTSNPNLYWYRQAAGRGLQLLFYSVGIGQISSEVPQNLSASRPQDRQFILSSKKLLLSDSGFYLCAWSVTGGPDTQYFGPGTRLTVL.

The rearrangement links TRBV28 to TRBJ2-7; 9 bases agree with TRBD1. Per germline, CDR1 MDHEN and CDR2 SYDVKM. The CDR3 spans 16 residues. V shed 3 bases, J shed 3 bases, and the junction held 9 bases outside the gene matches. Here the CDR3 reads CASSFYGQGPRYEQYF. Here the CDR3 DNA reads TGTGCCAGCAGTTTCTACGGACAGGGGCCCCGCTACGAGCAGTACTTC.

The J gene is TRBJ2-1, the V gene TRBV11-3, with 7 bases identical to TRBD1. V shed 4 bases, J shed 7 bases, and the junction held 7 bases outside the gene matches. This CDR3 is 14 amino acids long. From germline, CDR1 is SGHNT and CDR2 YENEEA. The CDR3 protein is CASSSRTRGNEQFF. In DNA, the CDR3 is TGTGCCAGCAGCTCCCGGACCAGGGGGAATGAGCAGTTCTTC. The variable domain in full, completed from reference TRBV11-3 and TRBJ2-1, reads EAGVVQSPRYKIIEKKQPVAFWCNPISGHNTLYWYLQNLGQGPELLIRYENEEAVDDSQLPKDRFSAERLKGVDSTLKIQPAELGDSAVYLCASSSRTRGNEQFFGPGTRLTVL.

The rearrangement links TRBV10-3 to TRBJ2-3; 7 nucleotides line up with TRBD2. V trimming: 4 bases; J trimming: 6 bases; junction bases outside the gene matches: 7. The CDR3 consists of 14 residues. The germline V gene encodes CDR1 ENHRY and CDR2 SYGVKD. The CDR3 DNA is TGTGCCATCAGTGTTGCTAGCGGTGGGGATACGCAGTATTTT. It yields the protein CAISVASGGDTQYF.

Details on this clone: With only one base between it and a far larger clone, this is likely a read error. The sample contains more than one DNA sequence encoding this CDR3. The V gene is TRBV7-2, the J gene TRBJ2-7; 14 bases are shared with TRBD2. Germline CDR1 and CDR2: SGHTA and FQGNSA. The CDR3 covers 17 residues. J was trimmed by 7 bases and V by 5 bases; bases with no gene match: 13. CDR3 nucleotides: TGTGCCAGCAGCCTCCGAGCTCGGGGACTAGCGGGGGTAGAGCAGTACTTC. Translation: CASSLRARGLAGVEQYF.

CDR3 coding DNA: TGTGCCAGTAGTATTACGGGAGGTGGAGCTTTCTTT. It yields the protein CASSITGGGAFF. V gene TRBV19 combines with J gene TRBJ1-1; D not resolved. This CDR3 has 12 amino acids. Per the germline V gene, CDR1 is LNHDA and CDR2 is SQIVND (reference sequence). The ends were cut back, 3 bases at V and 10 bases at J, with 12 bases in the middle.

The chain has TRBV6-6 and TRBJ2-3, with TRBD2 matching 8 bases. The germline gives CDR1 MNHNY, CDR2 SVGAGI (reference sequence). This CDR3 contains 15 residues. Unmatched junction bases numbered 7, after V lost 7 bases and J lost 1 base. CDR3 coding DNA: TGTGCCAGCACCGATAGGCGGGGGGGCACAGATACGCAGTATTTT. This translates into CASTDRRGGTDTQYF.

The CDR3 sequence: CASSRQGEAFF. The CDR3 coding sequence is TGTGCCAGCAGTCGACAGGGTGAAGCTTTCTTT. This chain links TRBV6-5 with TRBJ1-1; 7 bases match TRBD1. The CDR3 covers 11 residues. With 5 bases clipped from V and 7 bases from J, the junction kept 1 base outside the gene matches. Germline-derived CDR1 and CDR2 are MNHEY and SVGAGI.

J is TRBJ2-1 and V is TRBV4-1; D is uncertain. Looked up from germline, CDR1 is MGHRA and CDR2 is YSYEKL. This CDR3 comprises 13 residues. Trimming shortened V by 2 bases and J by 10 bases, and 12 bases separated the two germline ends. The CDR3 loop reads CASSQPGSREQFF. CDR3 DNA sequence: TGCGCCAGCAGCCAACCAGGATCTCGGGAGCAGTTCTTC.

The rearrangement joins TRBV19 to TRBJ2-5; 8 nucleotides align to TRBD1. After removal of 5 bases from V and 3 bases from J, the junction contained 8 bases not matched to a gene. Per germline, CDR1 LNHDA and CDR2 SQIVND (reference sequence). The CDR3 contains 15 residues. CDR3: CASSLGDRRKETQYF. The CDR3 DNA is TGTGCCAGTAGTCTAGGGGACAGGAGGAAAGAGACCCAGTACTTC.

DNA of the CDR3: TGTGCCTGGGAGGGGTACGGACAGGCTACTACCTACGAGCAGTACTTC. Amino acids: CAWEGYGQATTYEQYF. V is TRBV30 and J is TRBJ2-7; TRBD1 agrees at 7 bases. V lost 5 bases to trimming and J lost 2 bases; unmatched junction nucleotides: 15. The germline CDR1 and CDR2 sequences are GTSNPN and SVGIG (reference sequence). The CDR3 is made up of 16 amino acids.

This chain connects TRBV5-1 to TRBJ1-6; D possibly corresponds to TRBD1 (6 bases). This CDR3 has 15 residues. V shed 4 bases and J shed 9 bases, with 17 bases lying between them. Germline values: CDR1 SGHRS, CDR2 YFSETQ. The CDR3 region is CASSQEQGRFSPLHF. CDR3 nucleotide sequence: TGCGCCAGCAGCCAAGAACAGGGTCGTTTTTCACCCCTCCACTTT.